The 26 T cell receptor beta chains presented below share a single source sample, sequenced in a study of beta chain features in type 1 diabetes. Overall study results and limits: Shortening that was moderate but significant affected the TCRB CDR3s of Type 1 diabetes patients in all four CD4+ subsets.

For these TCRs, the target antigens are not known. Expressed TCRB transcripts were sequenced after all isolated RNA was converted to cDNA. The data were produced by immunoSEQ multiplex PCR, yet TCRdb's version contains in-frame clones alone and is incomplete. Among about 230,000 clones, around 16% were seen once, and the ten largest hold about 0.092%. Sequencing used naive CD4+ T cells from blood. The receptors come from a young man with type 1 diabetes.

This rearrangement joins TRBV4-1 to TRBJ1-2, with TRBD1 as a possible D gene (5 bases). Per germline, CDR1 MGHRA and CDR2 YSYEKL. This CDR3 has 15 residues. Trimming shortened V by 3 bases and J by 4 bases, and 15 bases separated the two germline ends. The CDR3 is CASSHPLGGTYGYTF. The CDR3 bases are TGCGCCAGCAGCCACCCCCTCGGGGGGACCTATGGCTACACCTTC.

The V gene is TRBV4-1, the J gene TRBJ1-1, with D unresolved. The germline CDR1 and CDR2 sequences are MGHRA and YSYEKL. The CDR3 is 13 amino acids. V was pared by 4 bases and J by 0 bases, with 6 bases between. The CDR3: CASSRQMNTEAFF. For the CDR3, the DNA is TGCGCCAGCAGCCGTCAGATGAACACTGAAGCTTTCTTT.

This clone turned up a few times. The sample contains more than one DNA sequence encoding this CDR3. The V gene is TRBV9, the J gene TRBJ2-6, with 11 bases lining up with TRBD1. This CDR3 is 17 amino acids long. The germline V gene encodes CDR1 SGDLS and CDR2 YYNGEE. J gave up 1 base and V 3 bases, and 3 bases lay outside the gene matches. Here the CDR3 DNA reads TGTGCCAGCAGCGCCGGGACAGGGGGATCTGGGGCCAACGTCCTGACTTTC. Amino acids: CASSAGTGGSGANVLTF.

This clone was seen a handful of times. The chain uses TRBV28 and TRBJ2-7; D tentatively reads TRBD1 or TRBD2 (5 bases each). Germline V gene lookup returns CDR1 MDHEN and CDR2 SYDVKM. This CDR3 region has 12 residues. Trimming removed 5 bases from V and 7 bases from J, with 12 bases in between. This CDR3 reads CASSGGVREQYF. The CDR3 DNA reads as TGTGCCAGCAGTGGGGGAGTCCGGGAGCAGTACTTC.

The V and J genes are TRBV7-9 and TRBJ2-1, with D unresolved. Trimming pared 1 base from V and 5 bases from J, leaving 9 bases between. The CDR3 is 14 residues long. Germline CDR1 reads SEHNR; CDR2 reads FQNEAQ (reference sequence). CDR3 DNA sequence: TGTGCCAGCAGCTTAGTCTACAGCAACAATGAGCAGTTCTTC. This encodes CASSLVYSNNEQFF.

This clone was recorded a few times. The chain couples TRBV25-1 to TRBJ2-3; D might be TRBD2 (5 bases). V was clipped by 2 bases and J by 3 bases, with 6 bases between them. This CDR3 comprises 13 residues. CDR1 and CDR2 (germline): MGHDK, SYGVNS. For the CDR3, the DNA is TGTGCCAGCAGTGAACTAGCTACAGATACGCAGTATTTT. Translation gives CASSELATDTQYF.

V is TRBV7-9 and J is TRBJ2-3; D possibly matches TRBD1 or TRBD2 (5 bases each). Germline assignment: CDR1 SEHNR and CDR2 FQNEAQ (reference sequence). The CDR3 is 14 amino acids. V gave up 0 bases and J gave up 4 bases, with 8 bases separating them. CDR3 sequence (DNA): TGTGCCAGCAGCTTAGCGGGGGTTGCAGATACGCAGTATTTT. Translated: CASSLAGVADTQYF.

The V call is TRBV30, the J call TRBJ2-4, with D perhaps TRBD1 (6 bases). The CDR3 is made up of 16 amino acids. The V gene lost 2 bases and the J gene lost 6 bases, with 20 bases spanning the gap. Germline values: CDR1 GTSNPN, CDR2 SVGIG (reference sequence). CDR3 region: CAWSPDPGRGGNIQYF. The CDR3, as DNA: TGTGCCTGGAGTCCCGACCCCGGCAGGGGCGGAAACATTCAGTACTTC.

Only a few counts were recorded for this clone. This chain uses TRBV7-2 with TRBJ2-1; D is undetermined. The CDR3 runs to 13 residues. V was pared by 5 bases and J by 5 bases, with 10 bases between. The germline CDR1 and CDR2 sequences are SGHTA and FQGNSA. The CDR3 DNA sequence: TGTGCCAGCAGCCAGTTATGGAACAATGAGCAGTTCTTC. Its protein is CASSQLWNNEQFF.

The table lists this clone with a few counts. The gene calls are TRBV25-1 and TRBJ2-5; 12 bases are shared with TRBD1. The V segment lost 5 bases and the J segment 4 bases; nucleotides outside the gene matches: 8. This CDR3 spans 16 amino acids. Per germline, CDR1 MGHDK and CDR2 SYGVNS. The CDR3 DNA reads as TGTGCCAGCAGTACCGGGACAGGGGGCGCCGGAGAGACCCAGTACTTC. Amino acid sequence: CASSTGTGGAGETQYF.

CDR3 sequence reads: CASSRKGDGTDTQYF. As DNA, the CDR3 is TGTGCCAGCAGCCGGAAAGGGGACGGCACAGATACGCAGTATTTT. The J gene is TRBJ2-3, the V gene TRBV7-9; D possibly uses TRBD1 or TRBD2 (5 bases each). This CDR3 is 15 amino acids long. CDR1 is SEHNR, CDR2 FQNEAQ, per germline (reference sequence). V was cut by 5 bases and J by 1 base, with 13 bases left in between.

The chain uses TRBV5-1 and TRBJ2-5; possible D gene TRBD1, 5 bases. There are 18 residues in the CDR3. CDR1 is SGHRS and CDR2 is YFSETQ in the germline V gene. Trimming took 2 bases from V and 0 from J, leaving 20 bases between them. Here the CDR3 reads CASSFGLNRNLYQETQYF. CDR3 nucleotides: TGCGCCAGCAGCTTCGGGCTCAACAGGAATTTGTACCAAGAGACCCAGTACTTC.

V and J are TRBV7-9 and TRBJ2-5, with 8 bases lining up with TRBD1. The CDR3 spans 14 residues. The junction had 1 base not matched to a gene; V was cut back by 4 bases and J by 0 bases. Germline lookup yields CDR1 SEHNR and CDR2 FQNEAQ (reference sequence). The CDR3 region has the DNA TGTGCCAGCAGCTGGACAGGGTACCAAGAGACCCAGTACTTC. Encoded protein: CASSWTGYQETQYF. The whole variable domain, remainder taken from reference TRBV7-9 and TRBJ2-5, is DTGVSQNPRHKITKRGQNVTFRCDPISEHNRLYWYRQTLGQGPEFLTYFQNEAQLEKSRLLSDRFSAERPKGSFSTLEIQRTEQGDSAMYLCASSWTGYQETQYFGPGTRLLVL.

The rearrangement joins TRBV30 to TRBJ2-3; 7 bases map to TRBD1. CDR1 is GTSNPN and CDR2 is SVGIG in the germline V gene (reference sequence). This CDR3 spans 15 amino acids. Trimming took 4 bases from V and 0 from J; bases not matched to a gene: 7. This CDR3 is CAWNAGTESTDTQYF. CDR3 nucleotide sequence: TGTGCCTGGAACGCCGGGACAGAGAGCACAGATACGCAGTATTTT.

A remark on this clone: The sample has other DNA sequences that encode this CDR3 too. V gene TRBV29-1 combines with J gene TRBJ2-5; the D gene is possibly TRBD2 (5 bases). Germline lookup yields CDR1 SQVTM and CDR2 ANQGSEA. The CDR3 runs 12 residues. The V and J ends lost 4 bases and 1 base respectively, with 7 bases between them. The CDR3 bases are TGCAGCGTTGGGACTGCCCAAGAGACCCAGTACTTC. This translates into CSVGTAQETQYF. Based on the CDR3 plus reference TRBV29-1 and TRBJ2-5, the full variable domain is SAVISQKPSRDICQRGTSLTIQCQVDSQVTMMFWYRQQPGQSLTLIATANQGSEATYESGFVIDKFPISRPNLTFSTLTVSNMSPEDSSIYLCSVGTAQETQYFGPGTRLLVL.

This chain joins TRBV9 and TRBJ1-2; D is perhaps TRBD1 (6 bases). This CDR3 comprises 14 residues. CDR1 and CDR2 from the germline V gene are SGDLS and YYNGEE. The V end was cut by 1 base, the J end by 3 bases, with 10 bases between. As DNA, the CDR3 is TGTGCCAGCAGCGTACAGGGGCAGGACTATGGCTACACCTTC. Its translation is CASSVQGQDYGYTF.

This clone was counted a few times. CDR3 region: CASRRAQGAGGYTF. In nucleotides, the CDR3 is TGTGCCAGCAGGAGAGCCCAGGGGGCCGGCGGCTACACCTTC. The genes are TRBV27 and TRBJ1-2, with TRBD1 identical over 8 bases. Germline lookup yields CDR1 MNHEY and CDR2 SMNVEV (reference sequence). The V segment lost 6 bases and the J segment 8 bases; nucleotides outside the gene matches: 11. The CDR3 sequence is 14 residues long.

This clone turned up a few times. V usage is TRBV28 and J usage is TRBJ2-1; 9 bases agree with TRBD1. The length of the CDR3 is 15 residues. V trimming: 3 bases; J trimming: 8 bases; junction bases outside the gene matches: 8. Germline values: CDR1 MDHEN, CDR2 SYDVKM. The CDR3 loop reads CASSFRQGVPYEQFF. For the CDR3, the DNA is TGTGCCAGCAGTTTTAGACAGGGGGTTCCGTATGAGCAGTTCTTC.

Turning to this clone: This specimen includes other DNA sequences encoding the same CDR3. The V call is TRBV20-1, the J call TRBJ1-1; D remains unclear. This CDR3 is 11 amino acids long. V gave up 3 bases and J gave up 2 bases, with 4 bases separating them. Germline-derived CDR1 and CDR2 are DFQATT and SNEGSKA (reference sequence). CDR3 bases: TGCAGTGCTAGGCTTAACACTGAAGCTTTCTTT. This translates into CSARLNTEAFF.

This rearrangement joins TRBV21-1 to TRBJ2-7; TRBD2, the D gene given by the table, was not confirmed from the DNA. TRBV21-1 is reported as a pseudogene. CDR3 length equals 15 residues. The CDR3 region has the DNA TGTGCCAGCAGCAAAGCGGAGGATCAGTCCTACGAGCAGTACTTC. Protein: CASSKAEDQSYEQYF.

This clone showed up just a few times. The rearrangement uses TRBV5-1 and TRBJ2-5, with 8 bases identical to TRBD1. Germline lookup yields CDR1 SGHRS and CDR2 YFSETQ. With V trimmed by 4 bases and J by 1 base, 3 bases remained unmatched. The CDR3 is 14 residues long. CDR3 sequence reads: CASSRGQGQETQYF. CDR3 nucleotide sequence: TGCGCCAGCAGCCGTGGACAGGGCCAAGAGACCCAGTACTTC.

The chain is built from TRBV15 and TRBJ2-5; D is unresolved. The CDR3 totals 15 residues. Trimming stripped 0 bases from V and 1 base from J, with 9 bases between. The germline V gene encodes CDR1 LNHNV and CDR2 YYDKDF (reference sequence). The CDR3 loop is CATSRDPGPQETQYF. The CDR3 region has the DNA TGTGCCACCAGCAGAGATCCCGGCCCCCAAGAGACCCAGTACTTC.

This clone was found a few times. The chain employs TRBV30 and TRBJ1-5, with D possibly being TRBD1 (6 bases). V was clipped by 2 bases and J by 5 bases, with 10 bases between them. CDR3 length equals 13 residues. The germline V gene encodes CDR1 GTSNPN and CDR2 SVGIG (reference sequence). For the CDR3, the DNA is TGTGCCTGGAGTACAGGGCGGGATCAGCCCCAGCATTTT. Its protein is CAWSTGRDQPQHF.

The chain couples TRBV7-2 to TRBJ2-5; a possible D gene is TRBD2 (5 bases). Trimming took 2 bases from V and 4 from J, leaving 8 bases between them. There are 13 residues in the CDR3. CDR1 SGHTA and CDR2 FQGNSA come from the germline V gene. CDR3 nucleotides: TGTGCCAGCAGCTTAACTAGTAGAGAGACCCAGTACTTC. Its translation: CASSLTSRETQYF.

This clone came up a few times. The chain uses TRBV20-1 and TRBJ1-5; no clear D gene. The germline V gene has CDR1 DFQATT and CDR2 SNEGSKA (reference sequence). Trimming took 4 bases from V and 7 from J, leaving 2 bases between them. There are 9 residues in the CDR3. The CDR3 coding sequence is TGCAGTGCTATGCAGCCCCAGCATTTT. The encoded protein is CSAMQPQHF.

This clone was counted only a few times. V usage is TRBV30 and J usage is TRBJ2-1, with TRBD2 matching over 9 bases. Per the germline V gene, CDR1 is GTSNPN and CDR2 is SVGIG (reference sequence). This CDR3 is 15 amino acids long. Unmatched junction bases numbered 4, after V lost 0 bases and J lost 4 bases. CDR3 in DNA: TGTGCCTGGAGTGTACCGACTAGCGGTTACAATGAGCAGTTCTTC. It translates to CAWSVPTSGYNEQFF.